This T cell receptor (beta chain) was found in a study of blood T cells in healthy people across ages. Turning to the study itself: Capture by template switching was about one barcoded beta molecule per two T cells.

Next came a second PCR, run for about 6 to 12 cycles, which used a sample-barcoded 5' primer along with a J-beta primer mix. The template-switch adaptor was a 5' adaptor with 12 random nucleotides. It tagged each cDNA molecule. One entry per CDR3 protein, called by TCRdb with MiXCR from the 5' RACE reads. The sample has around 1,700,000 distinct CDR3 sequences; roughly 27% are singletons. Study-wide results and limits: Estimates drawn from one million T cells were deemed to understate diversity.

For this clonotype: The target antigen is unknown.

This CDR3 comprises 13 residues. V was cut by 8 bases and J by 8 bases, with 16 bases left in between. Germline V gene lookup returns CDR1 LGHDT and CDR2 YNNKEL (reference sequence). The TCR was taken from a woman aged 25 to 39 in good health. The sample was blood. This chain joins TRBV3-1 and TRBJ2-1; D is tentatively TRBD1 or TRBD2 (5 bases each). This CDR3 is CASRRDPIDEQFF. The CDR3 region has the DNA TGTGCCAGCCGCCGGGACCCGATCGATGAGCAGTTCTTC.